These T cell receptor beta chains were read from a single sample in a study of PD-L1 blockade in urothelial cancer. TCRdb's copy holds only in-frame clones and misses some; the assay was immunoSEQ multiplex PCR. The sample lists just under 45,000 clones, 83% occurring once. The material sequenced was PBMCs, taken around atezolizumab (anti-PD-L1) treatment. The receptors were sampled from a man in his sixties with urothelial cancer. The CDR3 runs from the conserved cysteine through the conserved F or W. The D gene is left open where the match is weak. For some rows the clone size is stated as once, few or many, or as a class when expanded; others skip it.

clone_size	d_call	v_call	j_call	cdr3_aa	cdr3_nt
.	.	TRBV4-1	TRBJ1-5	CASSQDRGLDPQHF	TGCGCCAGCAGCCAAGACAGGGGATTGGATCCCCAGCATTTT
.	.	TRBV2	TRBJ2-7	CASSQARAGGEQYF	TGTGCCAGCAGTCAAGCTAGAGCTGGAGGCGAGCAGTACTTC
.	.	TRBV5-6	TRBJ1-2	CASSLVAGNGYTF	TGTGCCAGCAGCTTGGTGGCAGGGAATGGCTACACCTTC
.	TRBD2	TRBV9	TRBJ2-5	CASSVGSGVQETQYF	TGTGCCAGCAGCGTAGGGAGCGGGGTCCAAGAGACCCAGTACTTC
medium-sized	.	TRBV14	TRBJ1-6	CASSQEFWTPYNSPLHF	TGTGCCAGCAGCCAAGAATTTTGGACACCCTATAATTCACCCCTCCACTTT
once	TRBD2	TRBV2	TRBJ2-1	CASSPPSGGAGNEQFF	TGTGCCAGCAGTCCTCCTAGCGGGGGGGCCGGCAATGAGCAGTTCTTC
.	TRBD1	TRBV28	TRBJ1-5	CASSSQGQDNQPQHF	TGTGCCAGCAGTTCACAGGGGCAGGACAATCAGCCCCAGCATTTT
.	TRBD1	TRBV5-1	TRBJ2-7	CASSLGGTGGKYEQYF	TGCGCCAGCAGCTTGGGCGGGACAGGGGGCAAGTACGAGCAGTACTTC
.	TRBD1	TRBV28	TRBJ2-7	CASSMTGVSYEQYF	TGTGCCAGCAGCATGACAGGGGTTTCCTACGAGCAGTACTTC
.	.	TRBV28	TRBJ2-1	CASSQLSGEQFF	TGTGCCAGCAGTCAACTATCTGGGGAGCAGTTCTTC
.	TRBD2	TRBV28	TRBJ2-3	CASRRSGGDATQYF	TGTGCCAGCAGACGAAGCGGGGGGGACGCTACGCAGTATTTT
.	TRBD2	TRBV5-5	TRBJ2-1	CASSLLADNEQFF	TGTGCCAGCAGCTTACTAGCGGACAATGAGCAGTTCTTC
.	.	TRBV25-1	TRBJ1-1	CASSPRAMNTEAFF	TGTGCCAGCAGCCCCAGGGCCATGAACACTGAAGCTTTCTTT
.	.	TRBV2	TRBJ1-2	CASRRGLTPSYGYTF	TGTGCCAGCAGAAGGGGACTTACCCCCTCCTATGGCTACACCTTC
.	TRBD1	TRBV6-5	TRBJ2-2	CASKPGQGSGELFF	TGTGCCAGCAAACCGGGACAGGGGTCCGGGGAGCTGTTTTTT
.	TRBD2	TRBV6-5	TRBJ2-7	CASSYKSRGGHYEQYF	TGTGCCAGCAGTTACAAGTCTCGCGGGGGGCACTACGAGCAGTACTTC
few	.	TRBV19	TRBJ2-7	CASSMPGSYEQYF	TGTGCCAGTAGTATGCCGGGCTCCTACGAGCAGTACTTC
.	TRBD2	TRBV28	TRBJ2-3	CASCAGVDTQYF	TGTGCCAGCTGCGCGGGGGTGGATACGCAGTATTTT
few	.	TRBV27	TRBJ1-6	CASCATGQNSPLHF	TGTGCCAGCTGTGCGACAGGCCAAAATTCACCCCTCCACTTT
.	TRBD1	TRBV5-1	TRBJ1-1	CASSLDTGGDTEAFF	TGCGCCAGCAGCTTGGATACAGGGGGAGACACTGAAGCTTTCTTT
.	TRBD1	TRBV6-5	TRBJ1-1	CASSARGQGDTEAFF	TGTGCCAGCAGCGCCCGGGGGCAGGGGGACACTGAAGCTTTCTTT
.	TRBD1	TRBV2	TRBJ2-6	CASRPGQGASGANVLTF	TGTGCCAGCAGGCCGGGACAGGGTGCCTCTGGGGCCAACGTCCTGACTTTC
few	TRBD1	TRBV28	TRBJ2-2	CASSFLGGQVGTGELFF	TGTGCCAGCAGTTTTTTGGGGGGACAGGTGGGCACCGGGGAGCTGTTTTTT
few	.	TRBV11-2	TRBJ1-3	CASSLRGWAGNTIYF	TGTGCCAGCAGCTTACGGGGTTGGGCAGGAAACACCATATATTTT
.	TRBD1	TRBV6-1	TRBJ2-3	CASRGAGGRDTQYF	TGTGCCAGCAGAGGGGCAGGGGGCCGAGATACGCAGTATTTT
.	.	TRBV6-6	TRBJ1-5	CASSYSGANQPQHF	TGTGCCAGCAGTTATTCAGGGGCCAATCAGCCCCAGCATTTT
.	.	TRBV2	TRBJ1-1	CASSPRTVWGTEAFF	TGTGCCAGCAGTCCCCGGACAGTCTGGGGGACTGAAGCTTTCTTT
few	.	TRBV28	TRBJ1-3	CASSLGGYSGNTIYF	TGTGCCAGCAGTTTAGGAGGCTACTCTGGAAACACCATATATTTT
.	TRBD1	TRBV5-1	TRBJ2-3	CASSRGTGSTDTQYF	TGCGCCAGCAGCAGGGGGACAGGGAGCACAGATACGCAGTATTTT
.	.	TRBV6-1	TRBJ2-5	CASSVGARQETQYF	TGTGCCAGCAGTGTTGGGGCGAGACAAGAGACCCAGTACTTC
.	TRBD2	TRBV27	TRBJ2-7	CASSSILTSGAEQYF	TGTGCCAGCAGTTCCATTTTGACTAGCGGGGCCGAGCAGTACTTC
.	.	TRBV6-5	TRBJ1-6	CASTLGSSYNSPLHF	TGTGCCAGCACCTTAGGGAGCTCCTATAATTCACCCCTCCACTTT
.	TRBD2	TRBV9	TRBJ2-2	CASDRDYGTGELFF	TGTGCCAGCGACCGGGACTACGGCACCGGGGAGCTGTTTTTT
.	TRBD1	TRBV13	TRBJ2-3	CASSPTITGTGHTDTQYF	TGTGCCAGCAGCCCTACAATAACCGGGACAGGACACACAGATACGCAGTATTTT
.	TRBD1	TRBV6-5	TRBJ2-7	CASSTGTGVGEQYF	TGTGCCAGCAGTACAGGGACAGGGGTTGGGGAGCAGTACTTC
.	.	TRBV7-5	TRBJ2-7	CARSRQGAVEQYF	TGTGCCAGAAGCCGACAGGGGGCCGTTGAGCAGTACTTC
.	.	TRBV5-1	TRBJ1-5	CASSPESNQPQHF	TGCGCCAGCAGCCCTGAGAGCAATCAGCCCCAGCATTTT
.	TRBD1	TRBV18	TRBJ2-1	CASSPNGDRAYNEQFF	TGTGCCAGCTCACCAAACGGGGACAGAGCCTACAATGAGCAGTTCTTC
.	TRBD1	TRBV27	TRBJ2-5	CASSSDRGRWETQYF	TGTGCCAGCAGTTCAGACAGGGGGCGTTGGGAGACCCAGTACTTC
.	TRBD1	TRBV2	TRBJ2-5	CATSYRGQETQYF	TGTGCCACCTCGTACAGGGGGCAGGAGACCCAGTACTTC
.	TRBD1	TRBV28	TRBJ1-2	CASSLSAETGVGYTF	TGTGCCAGCAGTTTATCCGCAGAGACAGGGGTCGGCTACACCTTC
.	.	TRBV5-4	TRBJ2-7	CASSLAGDPNPYEQYF	TGTGCCAGCAGCTTGGCGGGAGACCCGAATCCCTACGAGCAGTACTTC
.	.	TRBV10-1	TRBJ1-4	CASSASRVHNEKLFF	TGCGCCAGCAGTGCCTCTCGGGTCCATAATGAAAAACTGTTTTTT
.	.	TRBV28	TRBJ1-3	CASSPGEGSGRNTIYF	TGTGCCAGCAGTCCCGGGGAGGGATCAGGTAGAAACACCATATATTTT
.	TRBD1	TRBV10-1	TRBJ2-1	CASSSGTGGSNEQFF	TGCGCCAGCTCCTCCGGGACAGGGGGCTCCAATGAGCAGTTCTTC
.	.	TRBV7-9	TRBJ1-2	CASSPTGVYGYTF	TGTGCCAGCAGCCCAACGGGGGTCTATGGCTACACCTTC
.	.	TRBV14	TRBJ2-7	CASSLEVGWPYEQYF	TGTGCCAGCAGCCTGGAGGTTGGGTGGCCCTACGAGCAGTACTTC
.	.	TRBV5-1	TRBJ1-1	CASSFIGGDNTEAFF	TGCGCCAGCAGCTTCATAGGGGGGGATAACACTGAAGCTTTCTTT
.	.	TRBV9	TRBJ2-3	CASSVGLFGTDTQYF	TGTGCCAGCAGCGTAGGTCTATTCGGCACAGATACGCAGTATTTT
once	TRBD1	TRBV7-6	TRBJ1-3	CASSLVFGTGAGNTIYF	TGTGCCAGCAGCTTAGTTTTCGGGACAGGGGCTGGAAACACCATATATTTT
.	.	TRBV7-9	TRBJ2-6	CASSSTWRGATGANVLTF	TGTGCCAGCAGCTCCACTTGGAGGGGCGCGACTGGGGCCAACGTCCTGACTTTC
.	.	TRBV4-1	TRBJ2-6	CASSRREDGANVLTF	TGCGCCAGCAGCCGGAGAGAAGATGGGGCCAACGTCCTGACTTTC
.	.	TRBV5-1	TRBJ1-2	CASSLDRGFLDGYTF	TGCGCCAGCAGCTTGGATCGGGGGTTTTTAGATGGCTACACCTTC
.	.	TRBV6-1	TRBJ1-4	CASSPDGGANEKLFF	TGTGCCAGCAGTCCCGACGGGGGGGCAAATGAAAAACTGTTTTTT
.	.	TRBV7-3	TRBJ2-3	CASSPVGAADTQYF	TGTGCCAGCAGCCCCGTGGGGGCCGCAGATACGCAGTATTTT
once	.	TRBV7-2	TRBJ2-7	CASSGTYERYF	TGTGCCAGCAGCGGAACCTACGAGCGGTACTTC
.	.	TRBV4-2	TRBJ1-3	CASSQDPGGNTIYF	TGTGCCAGCAGCCAAGATCCCGGGGGAAACACCATATATTTT
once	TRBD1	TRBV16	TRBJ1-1	CASSQSEDRPVF	TGTGCCAGCAGCCAATCCGAGGACAGGCCCGTCTTT
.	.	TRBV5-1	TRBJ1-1	CASSLGVGRRNTEAFF	TGCGCCAGCAGCTTGGGAGTGGGGCGGAGGAACACTGAAGCTTTCTTT